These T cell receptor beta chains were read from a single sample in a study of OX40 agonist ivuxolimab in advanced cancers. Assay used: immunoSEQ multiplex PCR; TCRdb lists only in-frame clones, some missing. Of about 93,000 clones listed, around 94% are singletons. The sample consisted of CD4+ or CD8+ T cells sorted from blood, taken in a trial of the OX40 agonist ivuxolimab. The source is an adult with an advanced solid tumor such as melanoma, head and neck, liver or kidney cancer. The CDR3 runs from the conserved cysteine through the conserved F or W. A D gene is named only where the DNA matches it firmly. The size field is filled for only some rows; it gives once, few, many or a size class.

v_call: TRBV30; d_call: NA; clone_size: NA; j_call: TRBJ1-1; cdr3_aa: CAWSVQGTTFF; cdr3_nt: TGTGCCTGGAGTGTTCAGGGCACGACTTTCTTT
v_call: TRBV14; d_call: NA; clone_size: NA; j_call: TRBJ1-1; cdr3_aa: CASSQDSEGLNTEAFF; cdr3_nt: TGTGCCAGCAGCCAAGATTCCGAGGGCTTGAACACTGAAGCTTTCTTT
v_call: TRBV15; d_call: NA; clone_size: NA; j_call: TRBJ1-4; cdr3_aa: CATSLRVSNEKLFF; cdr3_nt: TGTGCCACCAGCCTCAGGGTGTCTAATGAAAAACTGTTTTTT
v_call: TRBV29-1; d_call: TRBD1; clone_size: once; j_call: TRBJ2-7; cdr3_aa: CSVERTGDTYEQYF; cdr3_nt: TGCAGCGTTGAGCGCACAGGGGATACCTACGAGCAGTACTTC
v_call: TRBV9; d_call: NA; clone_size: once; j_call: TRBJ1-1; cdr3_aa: CASSGGQGMNTEAFF; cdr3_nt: TGTGCCAGCAGCGGAGGACAAGGCATGAACACTGAAGCTTTCTTT
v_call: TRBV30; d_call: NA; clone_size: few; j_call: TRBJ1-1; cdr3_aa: CAWIALNTEAFF; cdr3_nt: TGTGCCTGGATAGCTTTGAACACTGAAGCTTTCTTT
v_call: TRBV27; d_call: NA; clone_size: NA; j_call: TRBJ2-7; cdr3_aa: CASSPSPSSTWNEQYF; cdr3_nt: TGTGCCAGCAGTCCCTCCCCCTCTAGCACGTGGAACGAGCAGTACTTC
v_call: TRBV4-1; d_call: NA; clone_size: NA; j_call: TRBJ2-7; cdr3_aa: CASSRGTTYEQYF; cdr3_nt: TGCGCCAGCAGCCGAGGGACCACGTACGAGCAGTACTTC
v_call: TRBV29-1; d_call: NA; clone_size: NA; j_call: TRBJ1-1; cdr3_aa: CSVEVKGPEAFF; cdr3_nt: TGCAGCGTTGAAGTGAAGGGCCCTGAAGCTTTCTTT
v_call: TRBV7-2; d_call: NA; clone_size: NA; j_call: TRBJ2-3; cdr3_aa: CASNTVLTDTQYF; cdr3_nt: TGTGCCAGCAACACAGTCCTGACAGATACGCAGTATTTT
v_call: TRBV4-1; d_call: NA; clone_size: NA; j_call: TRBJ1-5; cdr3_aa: CASSPVGRNQPQHF; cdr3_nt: TGCGCCAGCAGCCCCGTGGGCCGCAATCAGCCCCAGCATTTT
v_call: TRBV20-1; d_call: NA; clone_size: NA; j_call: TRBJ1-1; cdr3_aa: CSASGGAEAFF; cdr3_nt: TGCAGTGCTAGTGGAGGAGCTGAAGCTTTCTTT
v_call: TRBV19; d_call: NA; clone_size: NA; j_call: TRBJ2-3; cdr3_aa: CASTDPYSTDTQYF; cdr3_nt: TGTGCCAGTACGGACCCATACAGCACAGATACGCAGTATTTT
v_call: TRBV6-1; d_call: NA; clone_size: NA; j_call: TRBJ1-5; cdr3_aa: CASSDENRHDQPQHF; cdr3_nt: TGTGCCAGCAGTGATGAAAACAGGCACGATCAGCCCCAGCATTTT
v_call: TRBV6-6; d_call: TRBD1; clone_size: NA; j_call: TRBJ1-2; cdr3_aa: CASSYTAGGGYTF; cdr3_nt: TGTGCCAGCAGTTATACCGCAGGGGGCGGCTACACCTTC
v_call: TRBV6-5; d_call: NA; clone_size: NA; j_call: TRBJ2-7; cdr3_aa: CASSYSGEQYF; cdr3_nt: TGTGCCAGCAGTTACTCGGGCGAGCAGTACTTC
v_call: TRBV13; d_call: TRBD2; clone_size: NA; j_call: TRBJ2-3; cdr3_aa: CASSGDAGTSGPTDTQYF; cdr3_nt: TGTGCCAGCAGCGGCGACGCCGGGACTAGCGGACCCACAGATACGCAGTATTTT
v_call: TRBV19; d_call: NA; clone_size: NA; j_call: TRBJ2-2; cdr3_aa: CASSILAVSTGELFF; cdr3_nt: TGTGCCAGTAGTATATTGGCAGTTTCAACCGGGGAGCTGTTTTTT
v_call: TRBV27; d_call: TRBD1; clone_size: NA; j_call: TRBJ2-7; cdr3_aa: CASSFFPGQRTYEQYF; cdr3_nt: TGTGCCAGCAGTTTTTTCCCGGGACAGCGGACCTACGAGCAGTACTTC
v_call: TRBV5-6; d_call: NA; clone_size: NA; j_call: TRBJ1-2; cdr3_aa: CASSFPGYGYTF; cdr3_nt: TGTGCCAGCAGCTTTCCTGGGTATGGCTACACCTTC
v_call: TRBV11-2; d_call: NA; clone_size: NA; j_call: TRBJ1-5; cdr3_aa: CASSHGGPQHF; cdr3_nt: TGTGCCAGCAGCCATGGCGGGCCCCAGCATTTT
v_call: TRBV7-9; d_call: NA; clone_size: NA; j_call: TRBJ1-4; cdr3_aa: CASSLGRGRNEKLFF; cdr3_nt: TGTGCCAGCAGCTTAGGGCGTGGCAGGAATGAAAAACTGTTTTTT
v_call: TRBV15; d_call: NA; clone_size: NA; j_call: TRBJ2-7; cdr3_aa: CATSRAQASEQYF; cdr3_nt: TGTGCCACCAGCAGAGCACAGGCGTCCGAGCAGTACTTC
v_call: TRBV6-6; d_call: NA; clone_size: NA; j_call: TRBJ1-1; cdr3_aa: CASIDSGNTEAFF; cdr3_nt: TGTGCCAGCATCGACTCCGGGAACACTGAAGCTTTCTTT
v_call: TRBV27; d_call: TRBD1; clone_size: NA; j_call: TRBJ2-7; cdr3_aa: CASSFGTGGYEQYF; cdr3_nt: TGTGCCAGCAGTTTTGGGACAGGGGGCTACGAGCAGTACTTC
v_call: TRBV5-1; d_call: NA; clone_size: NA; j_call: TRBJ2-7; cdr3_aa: CASSLAPYEQYF; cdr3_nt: TGCGCCAGCAGCTTGGCCCCCTACGAGCAGTACTTC
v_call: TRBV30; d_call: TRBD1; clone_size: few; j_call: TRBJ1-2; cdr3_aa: CAWSLGQGDGYTF; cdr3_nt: TGTGCCTGGAGTCTTGGCCAGGGGGATGGCTACACCTTC
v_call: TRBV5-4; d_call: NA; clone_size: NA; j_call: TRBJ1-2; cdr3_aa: CASSLEGGSLGYTF; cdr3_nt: TGTGCCAGCAGCTTGGAGGGCGGAAGCCTTGGCTACACCTTC
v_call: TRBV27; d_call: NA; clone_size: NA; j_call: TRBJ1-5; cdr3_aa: CAVGGGSLNQPQHF; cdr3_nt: TGTGCCGTGGGGGGAGGATCCCTCAATCAGCCCCAGCATTTT
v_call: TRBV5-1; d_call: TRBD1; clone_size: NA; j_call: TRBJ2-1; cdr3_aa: CASSLGYTGGNDEQFF; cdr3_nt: TGCGCCAGCAGCTTGGGGTATACAGGGGGTAATGATGAGCAGTTCTTC
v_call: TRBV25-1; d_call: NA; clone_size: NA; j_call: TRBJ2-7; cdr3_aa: CASSDFRYEQYF; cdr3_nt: TGTGCCAGCAGTGATTTCAGATACGAGCAGTACTTC
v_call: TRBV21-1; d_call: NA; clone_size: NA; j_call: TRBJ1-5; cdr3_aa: CASSKKRRTRGESAQHF; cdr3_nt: TGTGCCAGCAGCAAAAAGAGGAGAACCAGGGGAGAATCAGCCCAGCATTTT
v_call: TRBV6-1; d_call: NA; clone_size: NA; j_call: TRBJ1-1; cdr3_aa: CASSESRLRMNTEAFF; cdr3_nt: TGTGCCAGCAGTGAATCAAGGCTGAGGATGAACACTGAAGCTTTCTTT
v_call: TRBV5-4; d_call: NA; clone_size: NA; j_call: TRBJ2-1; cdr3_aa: CASSAGQVDEQFF; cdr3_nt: TGTGCCAGCAGCGCGGGACAAGTCGATGAGCAGTTCTTC
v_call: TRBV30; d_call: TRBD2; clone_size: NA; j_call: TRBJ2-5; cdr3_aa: CAWSVDKTRGLHIQETQYF; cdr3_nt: TGTGCCTGGAGTGTAGACAAGACTCGGGGACTACACATACAAGAGACCCAGTACTTC
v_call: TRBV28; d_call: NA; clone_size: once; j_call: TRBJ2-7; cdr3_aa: CASSLNLAYEQYF; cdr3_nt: TGTGCCAGCAGTTTAAACTTAGCCTACGAGCAGTACTTC
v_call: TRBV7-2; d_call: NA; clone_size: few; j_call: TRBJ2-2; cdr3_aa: CASSSNTGELFF; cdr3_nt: TGTGCCAGCAGCTCAAACACCGGGGAGCTGTTTTTT
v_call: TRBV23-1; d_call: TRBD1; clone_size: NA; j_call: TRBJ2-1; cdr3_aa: CASSQRDREPGNEQFF; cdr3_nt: TGCGCCAGCAGTCAAAGGGACAGGGAACCAGGCAATGAGCAGTTCTTC
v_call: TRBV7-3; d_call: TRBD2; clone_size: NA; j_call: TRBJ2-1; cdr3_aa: CASSLNLADHNEQFF; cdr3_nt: TGTGCCAGCAGCTTAAACCTAGCGGACCACAATGAGCAGTTCTTC
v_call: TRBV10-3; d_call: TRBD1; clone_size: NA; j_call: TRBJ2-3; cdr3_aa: CAISLGAGGAADTQYF; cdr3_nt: TGTGCCATCAGTCTTGGGGCAGGGGGCGCGGCAGATACGCAGTATTTT
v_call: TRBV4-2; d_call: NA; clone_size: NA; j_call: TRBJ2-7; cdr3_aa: CASSPQKSGYEQYF; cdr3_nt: TGTGCCAGCAGCCCACAAAAGTCGGGCTACGAGCAGTACTTC
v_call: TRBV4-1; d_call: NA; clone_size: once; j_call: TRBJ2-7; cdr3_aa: CASSRVTGASDEQYF; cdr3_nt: TGCGCCAGCAGCCGGGTAACAGGGGCTAGCGACGAGCAGTACTTC
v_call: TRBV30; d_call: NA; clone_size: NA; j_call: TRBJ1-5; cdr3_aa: CAWRKLNPREYSNQPQHF; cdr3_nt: TGTGCCTGGAGGAAACTTAACCCTCGGGAGTATAGCAATCAGCCCCAGCATTTT
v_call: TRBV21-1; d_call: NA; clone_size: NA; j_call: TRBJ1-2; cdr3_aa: CASSTIKPRQLLNYGYTF; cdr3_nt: TGTGCCAGCAGCACAATAAAACCCCGACAGCTACTAAACTATGGCTACACCTTC
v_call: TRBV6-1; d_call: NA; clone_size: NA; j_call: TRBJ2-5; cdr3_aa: CASTMAGWYQETQYF; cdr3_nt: TGTGCCAGCACAATGGCAGGGTGGTACCAAGAGACCCAGTACTTC
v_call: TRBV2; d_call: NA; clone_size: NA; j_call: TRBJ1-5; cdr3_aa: CASRPLGSNQPQHF; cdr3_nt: TGTGCCAGCAGACCCTTGGGGAGCAATCAGCCCCAGCATTTT
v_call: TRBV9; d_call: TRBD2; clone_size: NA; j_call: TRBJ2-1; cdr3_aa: CASSVGSGGLVREQFF; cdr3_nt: TGTGCCAGCAGCGTAGGTTCGGGAGGACTCGTCCGTGAGCAGTTCTTC
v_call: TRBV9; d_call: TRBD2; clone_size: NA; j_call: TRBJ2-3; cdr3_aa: CASSLQGAGVGTDTQYF; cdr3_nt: TGTGCCAGCAGCCTCCAAGGGGCGGGAGTGGGAACAGATACGCAGTATTTT
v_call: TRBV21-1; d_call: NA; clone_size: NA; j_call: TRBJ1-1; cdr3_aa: CASYCRSAFF; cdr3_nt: TGTGCCAGCTATTGTCGGTCGGCTTTCTTT
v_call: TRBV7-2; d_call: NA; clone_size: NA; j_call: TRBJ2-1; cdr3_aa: CASSLGGNSYNEQFF; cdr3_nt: TGTGCCAGCAGCTTAGGCGGGAACTCCTACAATGAGCAGTTCTTC
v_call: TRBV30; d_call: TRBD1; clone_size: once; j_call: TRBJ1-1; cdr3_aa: CAVEGQGRTEAFF; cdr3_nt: TGTGCCGTGGAGGGACAGGGGAGGACTGAAGCTTTCTTT
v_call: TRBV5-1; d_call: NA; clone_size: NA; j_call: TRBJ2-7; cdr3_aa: CASSLGTVYEQYF; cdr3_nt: TGCGCCAGCAGCTTGGGGACAGTTTACGAGCAGTACTTC
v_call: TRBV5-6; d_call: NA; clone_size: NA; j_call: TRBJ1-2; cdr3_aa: CASSFTSRGGAAYTF; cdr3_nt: TGTGCCAGCAGCTTTACATCCCGGGGCGGGGCCGCCTACACCTTC
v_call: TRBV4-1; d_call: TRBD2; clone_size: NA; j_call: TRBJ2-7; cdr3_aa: CASSPSGYEQYF; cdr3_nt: TGCGCCAGCAGCCCTAGCGGCTACGAGCAGTACTTC
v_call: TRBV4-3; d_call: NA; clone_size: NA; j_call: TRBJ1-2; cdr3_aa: CASSQDSTPDSYGYTF; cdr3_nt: TGCGCCAGCAGCCAAGATAGTACGCCGGACAGCTATGGCTACACCTTC